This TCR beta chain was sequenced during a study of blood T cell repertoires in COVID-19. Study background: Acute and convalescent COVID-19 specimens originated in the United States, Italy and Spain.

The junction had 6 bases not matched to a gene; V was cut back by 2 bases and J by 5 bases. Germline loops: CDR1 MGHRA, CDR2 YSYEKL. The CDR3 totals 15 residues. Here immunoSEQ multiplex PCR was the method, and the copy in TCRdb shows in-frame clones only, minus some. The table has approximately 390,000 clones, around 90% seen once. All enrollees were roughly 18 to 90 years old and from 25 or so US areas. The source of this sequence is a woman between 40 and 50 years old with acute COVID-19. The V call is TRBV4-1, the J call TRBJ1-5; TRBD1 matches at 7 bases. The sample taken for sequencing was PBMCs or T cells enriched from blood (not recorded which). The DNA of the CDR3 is TGCGCCAGCAGCCAAACCGGGACAGATTATCAGCCCCAGCATTTT. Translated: CASSQTGTDYQPQHF.